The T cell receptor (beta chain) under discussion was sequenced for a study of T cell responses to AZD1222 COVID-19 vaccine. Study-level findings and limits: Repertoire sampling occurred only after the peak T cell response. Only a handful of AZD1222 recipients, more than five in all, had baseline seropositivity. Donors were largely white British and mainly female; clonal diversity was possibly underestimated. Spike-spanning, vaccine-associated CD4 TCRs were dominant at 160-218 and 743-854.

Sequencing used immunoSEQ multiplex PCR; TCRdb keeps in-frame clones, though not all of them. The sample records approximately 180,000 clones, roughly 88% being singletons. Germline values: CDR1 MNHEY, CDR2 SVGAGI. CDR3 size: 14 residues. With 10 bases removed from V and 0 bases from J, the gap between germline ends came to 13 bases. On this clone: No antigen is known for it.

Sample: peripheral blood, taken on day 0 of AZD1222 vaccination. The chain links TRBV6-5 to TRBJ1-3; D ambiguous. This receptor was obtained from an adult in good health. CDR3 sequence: CATSGRISGNTIYF. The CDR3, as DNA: TGTGCCACCTCGGGTCGGATCTCTGGAAACACCATATATTTT.